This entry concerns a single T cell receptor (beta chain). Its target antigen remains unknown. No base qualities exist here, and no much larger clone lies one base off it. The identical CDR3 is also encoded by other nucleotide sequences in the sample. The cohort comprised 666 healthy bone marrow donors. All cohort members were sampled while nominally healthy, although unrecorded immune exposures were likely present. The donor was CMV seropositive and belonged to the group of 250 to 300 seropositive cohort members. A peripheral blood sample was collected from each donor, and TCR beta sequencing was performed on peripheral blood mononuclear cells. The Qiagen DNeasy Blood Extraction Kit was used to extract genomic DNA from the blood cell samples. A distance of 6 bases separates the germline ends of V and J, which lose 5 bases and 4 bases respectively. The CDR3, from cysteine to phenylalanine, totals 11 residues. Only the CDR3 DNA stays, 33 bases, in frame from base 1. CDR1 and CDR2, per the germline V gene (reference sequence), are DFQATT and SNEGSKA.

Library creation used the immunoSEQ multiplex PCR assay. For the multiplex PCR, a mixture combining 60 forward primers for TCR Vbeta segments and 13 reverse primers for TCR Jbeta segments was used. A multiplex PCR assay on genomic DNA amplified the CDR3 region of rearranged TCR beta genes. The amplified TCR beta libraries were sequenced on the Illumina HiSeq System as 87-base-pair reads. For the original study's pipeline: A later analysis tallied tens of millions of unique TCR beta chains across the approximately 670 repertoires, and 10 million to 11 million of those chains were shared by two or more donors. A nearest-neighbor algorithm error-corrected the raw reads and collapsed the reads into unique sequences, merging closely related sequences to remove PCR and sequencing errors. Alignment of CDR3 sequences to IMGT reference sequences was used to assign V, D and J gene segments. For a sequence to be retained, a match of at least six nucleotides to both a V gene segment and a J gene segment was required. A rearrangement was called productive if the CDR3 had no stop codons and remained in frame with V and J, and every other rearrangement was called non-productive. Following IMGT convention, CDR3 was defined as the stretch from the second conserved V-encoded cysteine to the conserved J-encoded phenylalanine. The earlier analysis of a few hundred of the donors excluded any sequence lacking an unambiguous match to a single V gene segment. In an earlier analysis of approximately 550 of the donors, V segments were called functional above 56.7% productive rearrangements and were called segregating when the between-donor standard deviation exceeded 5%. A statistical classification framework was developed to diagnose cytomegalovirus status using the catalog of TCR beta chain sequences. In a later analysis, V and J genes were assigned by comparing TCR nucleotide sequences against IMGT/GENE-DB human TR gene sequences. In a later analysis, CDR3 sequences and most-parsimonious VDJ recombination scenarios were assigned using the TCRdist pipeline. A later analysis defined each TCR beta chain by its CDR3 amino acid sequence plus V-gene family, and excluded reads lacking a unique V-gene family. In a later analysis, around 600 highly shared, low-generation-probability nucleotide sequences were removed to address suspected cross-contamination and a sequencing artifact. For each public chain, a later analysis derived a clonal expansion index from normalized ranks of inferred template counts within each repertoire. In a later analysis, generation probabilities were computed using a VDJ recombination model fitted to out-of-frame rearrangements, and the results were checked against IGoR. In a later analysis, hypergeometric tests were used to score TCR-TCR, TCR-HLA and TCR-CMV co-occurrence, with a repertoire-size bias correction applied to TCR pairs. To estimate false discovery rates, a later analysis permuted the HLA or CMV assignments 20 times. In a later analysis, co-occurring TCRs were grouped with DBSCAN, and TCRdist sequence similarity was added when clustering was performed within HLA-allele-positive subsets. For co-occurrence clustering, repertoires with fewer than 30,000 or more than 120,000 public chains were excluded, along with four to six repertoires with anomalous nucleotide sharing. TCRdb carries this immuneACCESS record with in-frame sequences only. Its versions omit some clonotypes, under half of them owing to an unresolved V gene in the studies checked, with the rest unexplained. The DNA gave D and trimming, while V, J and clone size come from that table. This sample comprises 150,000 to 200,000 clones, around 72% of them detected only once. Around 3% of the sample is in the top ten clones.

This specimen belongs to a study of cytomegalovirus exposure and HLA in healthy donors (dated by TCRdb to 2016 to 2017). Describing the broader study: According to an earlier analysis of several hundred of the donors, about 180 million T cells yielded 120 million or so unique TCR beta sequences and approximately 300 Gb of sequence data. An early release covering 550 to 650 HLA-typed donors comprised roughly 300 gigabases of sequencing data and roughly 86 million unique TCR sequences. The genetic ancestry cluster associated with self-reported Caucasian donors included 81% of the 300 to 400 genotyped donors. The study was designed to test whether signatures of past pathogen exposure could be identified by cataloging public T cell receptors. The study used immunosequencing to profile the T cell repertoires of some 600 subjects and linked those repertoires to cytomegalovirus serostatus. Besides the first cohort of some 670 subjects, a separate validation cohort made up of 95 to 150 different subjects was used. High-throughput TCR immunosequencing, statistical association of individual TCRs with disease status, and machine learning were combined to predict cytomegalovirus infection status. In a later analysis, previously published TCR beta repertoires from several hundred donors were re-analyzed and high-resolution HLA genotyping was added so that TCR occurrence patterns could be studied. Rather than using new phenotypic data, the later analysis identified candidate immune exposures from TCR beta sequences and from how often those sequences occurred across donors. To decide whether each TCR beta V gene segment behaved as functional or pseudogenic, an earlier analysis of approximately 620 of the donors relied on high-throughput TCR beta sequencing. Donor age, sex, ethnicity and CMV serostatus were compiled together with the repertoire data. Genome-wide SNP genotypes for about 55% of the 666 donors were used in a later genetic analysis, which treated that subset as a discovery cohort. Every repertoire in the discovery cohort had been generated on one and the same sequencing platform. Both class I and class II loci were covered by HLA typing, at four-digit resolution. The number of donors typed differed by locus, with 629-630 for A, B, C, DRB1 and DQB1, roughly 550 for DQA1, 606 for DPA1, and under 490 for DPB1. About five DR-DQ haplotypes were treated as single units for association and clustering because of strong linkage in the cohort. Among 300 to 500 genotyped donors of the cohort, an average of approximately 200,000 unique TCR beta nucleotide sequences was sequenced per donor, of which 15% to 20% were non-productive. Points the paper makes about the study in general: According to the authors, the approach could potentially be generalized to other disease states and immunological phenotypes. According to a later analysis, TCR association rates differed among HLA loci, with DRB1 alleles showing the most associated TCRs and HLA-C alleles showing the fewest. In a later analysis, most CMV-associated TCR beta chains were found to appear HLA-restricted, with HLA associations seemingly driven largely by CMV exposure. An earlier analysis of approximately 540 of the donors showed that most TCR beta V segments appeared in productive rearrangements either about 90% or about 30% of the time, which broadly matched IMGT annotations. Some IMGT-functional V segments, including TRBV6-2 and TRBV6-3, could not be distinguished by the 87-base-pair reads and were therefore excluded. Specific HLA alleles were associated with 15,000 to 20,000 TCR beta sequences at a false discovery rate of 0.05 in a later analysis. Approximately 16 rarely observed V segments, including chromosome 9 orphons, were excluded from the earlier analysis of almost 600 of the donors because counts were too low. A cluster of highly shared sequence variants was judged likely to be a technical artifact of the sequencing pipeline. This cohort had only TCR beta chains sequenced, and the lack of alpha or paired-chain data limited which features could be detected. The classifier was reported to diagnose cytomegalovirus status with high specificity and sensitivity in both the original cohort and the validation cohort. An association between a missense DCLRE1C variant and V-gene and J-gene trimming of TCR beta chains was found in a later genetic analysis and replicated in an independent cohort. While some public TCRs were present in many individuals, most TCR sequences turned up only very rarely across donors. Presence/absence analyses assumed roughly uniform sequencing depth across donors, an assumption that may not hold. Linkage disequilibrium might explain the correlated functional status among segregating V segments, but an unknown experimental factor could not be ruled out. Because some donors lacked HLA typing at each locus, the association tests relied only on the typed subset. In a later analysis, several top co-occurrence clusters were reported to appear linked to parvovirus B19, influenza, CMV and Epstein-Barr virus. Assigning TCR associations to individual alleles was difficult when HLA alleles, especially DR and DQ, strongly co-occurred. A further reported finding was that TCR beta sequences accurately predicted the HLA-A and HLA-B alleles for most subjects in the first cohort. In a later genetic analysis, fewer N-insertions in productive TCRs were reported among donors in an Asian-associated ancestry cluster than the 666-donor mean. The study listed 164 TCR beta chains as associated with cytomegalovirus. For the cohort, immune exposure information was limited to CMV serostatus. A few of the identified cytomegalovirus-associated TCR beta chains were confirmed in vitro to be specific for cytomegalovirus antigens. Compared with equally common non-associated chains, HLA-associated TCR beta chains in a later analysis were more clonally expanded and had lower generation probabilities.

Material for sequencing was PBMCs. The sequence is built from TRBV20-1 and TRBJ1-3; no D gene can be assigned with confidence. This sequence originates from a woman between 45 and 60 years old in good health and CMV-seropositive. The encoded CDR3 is CSAPLGNTIYF. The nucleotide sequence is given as TGCAGTGCTCCCTTAGGAAACACCATATATTTT.